The 21 T cell receptor beta chains below all came from one sample that was sequenced in a study of OX40 agonist ivuxolimab in advanced cancers. Library construction relied on the immunoSEQ multiplex PCR assay. In TCRdb, the immuneACCESS table is reduced to in-frame sequences with V and J assigned. These tables do not hold every clone; where another copy was compared, an unresolved V gene accounts for under half, and the others remain unexplained. This sample gives tens of thousands of clones in total; around 85% of them show up just once. The ten biggest clones cover under 45% of the sample. The specimen was CD4+ or CD8+ T cells sorted from blood, collected in a trial of the OX40 agonist ivuxolimab. The receptors derive from an adult with an advanced solid tumor such as melanoma, head and neck, liver or kidney cancer.

The V call is TRBV6-1, the J call TRBJ2-1; D may match TRBD1 or TRBD2 (5 bases each). The germline V gene encodes CDR1 MNHNS and CDR2 SASEGT. V gave up 3 bases and J gave up 10 bases, with 13 bases separating them. The CDR3 covers 13 residues. CDR3 DNA: TGTGCCAGCAGTGATCGTTCTCGGGGCGAGCAGTTCTTC. Amino acid sequence: CASSDRSRGEQFF.

Concerning this clone: This sample also contains other DNA sequences that code for the same CDR3. The rearrangement uses TRBV5-4 and TRBJ2-7; possible D gene TRBD1, 7 bases. V lost 4 bases and J lost 6, with 14 bases in between. The CDR3 is 13 residues long. The germline V gene has CDR1 SGHNT and CDR2 YYREEE (reference sequence). CDR3 sequence reads: CASSPGGGSEQYF. CDR3 bases: TGTGCCAGCAGCCCAGGAGGGGGCTCCGAGCAGTACTTC.

The rearrangement uses TRBV10-1 and TRBJ2-1; 8 bases match TRBD2. This CDR3 has 16 residues. Trimming cost V 1 base and J 8 bases; bases outside gene matches: 10. Germline V gives CDR1 WNHNN, CDR2 SYGVQD (reference sequence). The CDR3, as DNA: TGCGCCAGCAGTGAGTACGGGAGGGCCCTTAGGTATGAGCAGTTCTTC. It translates to CASSEYGRALRYEQFF.

This clone occurred a few times. This sequence joins TRBV13 and TRBJ2-5, with D perhaps TRBD2 (5 bases). This CDR3 region has 15 residues. Trimming removed 4 bases from V and 2 bases from J, with 14 bases in between. Germline assignment: CDR1 PRHDT and CDR2 FYEKMQ (reference sequence). The CDR3 bases are TGTGCCAGCAGCTCCAAAGAGGGCAGGCAAGAGACCCAGTACTTC. Encoded protein: CASSSKEGRQETQYF.

This clone showed up just once. The genes are TRBV7-2 and TRBJ2-3; D remains ambiguous. V was cut by 2 bases and J by 0 bases, with 12 bases left in between. The CDR3 is 16 residues long. Looked up from germline, CDR1 is SGHTA and CDR2 is FQGNSA. The CDR3 is CASSLQWQSSTDTQYF. The CDR3 DNA reads as TGTGCCAGCAGCTTACAGTGGCAGAGTAGCACAGATACGCAGTATTTT.

The V and J genes are TRBV7-6 and TRBJ2-2; possibly TRBD2 for D (5 bases). V was shortened by 2 bases and J by 8 bases, with 12 bases between the two germline ends. CDR3 length: 14 residues. CDR1 and CDR2 (germline): SGHVS, FNYEAQ. CDR3 residues: CASSLNREIGELFF. For the CDR3, the DNA is TGTGCCAGCAGCTTAAACCGGGAAATTGGGGAGCTGTTTTTT.

V gene TRBV9 combines with J gene TRBJ2-3; 7 bases fit TRBD2. From germline, CDR1 is SGDLS and CDR2 YYNGEE. V shed 4 bases and J 4 bases; nucleotides not matched to a gene: 6. The CDR3 runs 14 residues. The DNA for the CDR3 is TGTGCCAGCAGCCGCGGGGGAGGGGCAGATACGCAGTATTTT. Its protein is CASSRGGGADTQYF.

CDR3 residues: CASSETGGTDTQYF. CDR3 DNA: TGTGCCAGCAGTGAGACAGGGGGCACAGATACGCAGTATTTT. The V and J genes are TRBV25-1 and TRBJ2-3, with TRBD1 identical over 8 bases. The length of the CDR3 is 14 residues. The V segment lost 3 bases and the J segment 1 base; nucleotides outside the gene matches: 0. Germline V gene sequence: CDR1 MGHDK, CDR2 SYGVNS.

The rearrangement links TRBV28 to TRBJ1-2; D is uncertain. Germline V gene data show CDR1 as MDHEN and CDR2 as SYDVKM. This CDR3 region has 11 residues. V gave up 6 bases and J gave up 5 bases, with 7 bases separating them. In DNA, the CDR3 is TGTGCCAGCAGGGCGGATTATGGCTACACCTTC. Amino acid sequence: CASRADYGYTF.

The genes are TRBV6-6 and TRBJ2-7; TRBD1 might be the D (6 bases). Trimming left V 6 bases short and J 0 bases short, with 15 bases between. From germline, CDR1 is MNHNY and CDR2 SVGAGI (reference sequence). CDR3 length: 15 residues. Here the CDR3 reads CASRGTGTPSYEQYF. CDR3 bases: TGTGCCAGCAGGGGTACCGGGACACCCTCCTACGAGCAGTACTTC.

The chain employs TRBV30 and TRBJ1-1; D is perhaps TRBD1 (6 bases). Germline CDR1 reads GTSNPN; CDR2 reads SVGIG (reference sequence). V lost 2 bases and J 1 base, leaving 14 bases between the germline ends. This CDR3 spans 15 amino acids. CDR3 nucleotides: TGTGCCTGGAGTCTGGCAGGGGACCCGAACACTGAAGCTTTCTTT. Translating it yields CAWSLAGDPNTEAFF.

V is TRBV7-9 and J is TRBJ2-1, with 9 bases lining up with TRBD1. This CDR3 spans 16 amino acids. V dropped 6 bases and J dropped 6; count of bases not matched to a gene: 12. Germline loops: CDR1 SEHNR, CDR2 FQNEAQ (reference sequence). In DNA, the CDR3 is TGTGCCAGCAGGCCTCCGGGACAGGGTATAAGCAATGAGCAGTTCTTC. This encodes CASRPPGQGISNEQFF.

The chain links TRBV6-6 to TRBJ2-1, with a possible D match to TRBD2 (6 bases). The ends were cut back, 0 bases at V and 9 bases at J, with 9 bases in the middle. Germline loops: CDR1 MNHNY, CDR2 SVGAGI (reference sequence). The CDR3 contains 13 residues. CDR3 protein: CASSYSGGLEQFF. The DNA of the CDR3 is TGTGCCAGCAGTTACTCGGGGGGTCTTGAGCAGTTCTTC.

This clone was counted only a few times. This chain links TRBV2 with TRBJ2-7, with D perhaps TRBD2 (5 bases). CDR1 and CDR2 from the germline V gene are SNHLY and FYNNEI. V lost 0 bases and J lost 12, with 15 bases in between. The CDR3 consists of 13 residues. CDR3 protein: CASSEALRGVWYF. The CDR3 DNA is TGTGCCAGCAGTGAAGCGCTTCGGGGAGTTTGGTACTTC.

The chain couples TRBV18 to TRBJ1-2, with D possibly TRBD1 on 5 matching bases. Germline CDR1 and CDR2: KGHSH and LQKENI. The germline V and J ends were trimmed by 4 bases and 8 bases, with 20 bases remaining between them. This CDR3 is built from 15 residues. The CDR3 protein is CASSLGPGPLRGYTF. As DNA, the CDR3 is TGTGCCAGCTCACTAGGTCCGGGACCTTTAAGAGGCTACACCTTC.

The chain carries TRBV6-5 and TRBJ1-3, with 10 nucleotides matching TRBD1. Unmatched junction bases numbered 9, after V lost 2 bases and J lost 8 bases. The CDR3 runs to 16 residues. From germline, CDR1 is MNHEY and CDR2 SVGAGI. CDR3 sequence: CASSYGTGTGVDTIYF. The CDR3 DNA follows: TGTGCCAGCAGTTACGGAACCGGGACAGGGGTAGACACCATATATTTT.

This clone came up once. V gene TRBV28 combines with J gene TRBJ2-1; 9 bases align to TRBD2. Losses at the gene ends were 7 bases for V and 8 bases for J; bases not matched to a gene: 15. The CDR3 spans 16 residues. Germline CDR1 and CDR2: MDHEN and SYDVKM. CDR3 amino acids: CASTPFLASGDDEQFF. The CDR3 nucleotides read TGTGCCAGCACCCCCTTTCTGGCTAGCGGGGACGATGAGCAGTTCTTC.

This CDR3 reads CASGLEGEPQHF. CDR3 nucleotides: TGTGCTAGTGGTTTGGAAGGGGAGCCCCAGCATTTT. The V gene is TRBV12-5, the J gene TRBJ1-5; D is possibly TRBD1 (5 bases). Germline CDR1 and CDR2: LGHNT and FRNRAP. The CDR3 contains 12 residues. V lost 1 base and J 8 bases, leaving 6 bases between the germline ends.

This chain joins TRBV30 and TRBJ1-1; D is undetermined. Germline V gene data show CDR1 as GTSNPN and CDR2 as SVGIG (reference sequence). Trimming removed 1 base from V and 1 base from J, with 4 bases in between. The CDR3 is 12 residues long. CDR3 residues: CAWSGPNTEAFF. CDR3 coding DNA: TGTGCCTGGAGTGGACCGAACACTGAAGCTTTCTTT.

This rearrangement joins TRBV28 to TRBJ1-4; D perhaps matches TRBD1 (6 bases). With 5 bases removed from V and 8 bases from J, the gap between germline ends came to 18 bases. CDR1 is MDHEN, CDR2 SYDVKM, per germline. The CDR3 has 15 amino acids. The CDR3 DNA reads as TGTGCCAGCAGTCCACCGGGGCAGGGGATGGAAAAACTGTTTTTT. Its translation is CASSPPGQGMEKLFF.

The V call is TRBV5-4, the J call TRBJ1-5; D not certain. Germline CDR1 is SGHNT and CDR2 is YYREEE (reference sequence). The CDR3 runs to 15 residues. V lost 5 bases and J lost 1, with 13 bases in between. In nucleotides, the CDR3 is TGTGCCAGCAGTCCAAGACCAGGCAGCAATCAGCCCCAGCATTTT. Residues: CASSPRPGSNQPQHF.